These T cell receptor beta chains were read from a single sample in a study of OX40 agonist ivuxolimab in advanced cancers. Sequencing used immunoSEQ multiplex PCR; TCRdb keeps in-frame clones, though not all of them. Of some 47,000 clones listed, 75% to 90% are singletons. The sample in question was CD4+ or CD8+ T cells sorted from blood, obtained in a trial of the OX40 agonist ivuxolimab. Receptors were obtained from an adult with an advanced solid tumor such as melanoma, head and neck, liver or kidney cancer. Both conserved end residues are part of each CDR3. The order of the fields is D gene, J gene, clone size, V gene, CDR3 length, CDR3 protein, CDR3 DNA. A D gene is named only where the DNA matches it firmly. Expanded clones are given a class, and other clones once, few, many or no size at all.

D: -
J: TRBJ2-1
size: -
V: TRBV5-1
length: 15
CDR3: CASSLSGFLYNEQFF
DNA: TGCGCCAGCAGCTTGAGTGGCTTCTTATACAATGAGCAGTTCTTC

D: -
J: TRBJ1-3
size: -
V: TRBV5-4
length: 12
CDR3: CASSQSGNTIYF
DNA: TGTGCCAGCAGCCAATCTGGAAACACCATATATTTT

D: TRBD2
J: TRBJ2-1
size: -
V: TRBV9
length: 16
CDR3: CASSVDSGRAFNEQFF
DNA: TGTGCCAGCAGCGTAGATAGCGGGAGGGCCTTCAATGAGCAGTTCTTC

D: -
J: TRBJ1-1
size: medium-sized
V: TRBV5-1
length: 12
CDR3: CASSLEGPPAFF
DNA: TGCGCCAGCAGCTTGGAGGGGCCGCCGGCTTTCTTT

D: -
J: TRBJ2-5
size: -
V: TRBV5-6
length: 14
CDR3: CASSLYSIQETQYF
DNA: TGTGCCAGCAGCTTGTATTCCATCCAAGAGACCCAGTACTTC

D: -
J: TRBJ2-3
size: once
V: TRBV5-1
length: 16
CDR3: CASSSDGQSITDTQYF
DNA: TGCGCCAGCAGTTCGGATGGACAGTCAATCACAGATACGCAGTATTTT

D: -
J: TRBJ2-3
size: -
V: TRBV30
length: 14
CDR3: CAWSVGGGTDTQYF
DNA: TGTGCCTGGAGTGTAGGGGGGGGCACAGATACGCAGTATTTT

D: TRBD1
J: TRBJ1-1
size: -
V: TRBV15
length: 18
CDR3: CATSGDRVRTSTNTEAFF
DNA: TGTGCCACCAGCGGGGACAGGGTACGGACCTCGACGAACACTGAAGCTTTCTTT

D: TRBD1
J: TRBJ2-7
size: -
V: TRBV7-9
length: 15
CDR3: CASSLTGTGDYEQYF
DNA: TGTGCCAGCAGCTTAACCGGGACAGGGGACTACGAGCAGTACTTC

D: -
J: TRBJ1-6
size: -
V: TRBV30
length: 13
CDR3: CACEILANSPLHF
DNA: TGTGCCTGCGAAATCTTGGCCAATTCACCCCTCCACTTT

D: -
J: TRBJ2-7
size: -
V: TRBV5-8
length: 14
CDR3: CASSLYTLGYEQYF
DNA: TGTGCCAGCAGCTTGTATACATTGGGCTACGAGCAGTACTTC

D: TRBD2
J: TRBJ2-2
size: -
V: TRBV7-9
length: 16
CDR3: CASSLERGRNTGELFF
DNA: TGTGCCAGCAGCTTAGAACGCGGGAGGAACACCGGGGAGCTGTTTTTT

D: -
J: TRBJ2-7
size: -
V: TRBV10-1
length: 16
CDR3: CASSESLWPWGYEQYF
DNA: TGCGCCAGCAGTGAGTCTTTATGGCCATGGGGCTACGAGCAGTACTTC

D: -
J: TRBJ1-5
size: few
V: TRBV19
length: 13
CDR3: CASSIGRDQPQHF
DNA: TGTGCCAGTAGTATCGGCAGGGATCAGCCCCAGCATTTT

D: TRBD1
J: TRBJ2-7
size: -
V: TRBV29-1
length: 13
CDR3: CSVRTGGFYEQYF
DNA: TGCAGCGTGAGGACAGGGGGCTTCTACGAGCAGTACTTC

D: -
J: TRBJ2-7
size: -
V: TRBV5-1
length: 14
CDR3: CASSLARGAYEQYF
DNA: TGCGCCAGCAGCTTGGCCAGGGGGGCCTACGAGCAGTACTTC

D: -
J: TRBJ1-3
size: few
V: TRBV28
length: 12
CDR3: CATKTSGNTIYF
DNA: TGTGCCACCAAAACCTCTGGAAACACCATATATTTT

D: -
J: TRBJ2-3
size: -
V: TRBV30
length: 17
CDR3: CAWSVVFFGQSHDTQYF
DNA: TGTGCCTGGAGTGTAGTTTTTTTTGGGCAGTCCCACGATACGCAGTATTTT

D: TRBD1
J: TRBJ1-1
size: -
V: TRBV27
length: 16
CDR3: CASSIDRGGENTEAFF
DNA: TGTGCCAGCAGTATCGACAGGGGAGGCGAGAACACTGAAGCTTTCTTT

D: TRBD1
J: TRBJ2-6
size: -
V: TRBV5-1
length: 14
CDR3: CASKDRAGANVLTF
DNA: TGCGCCAGCAAAGACAGGGCTGGGGCCAACGTCCTGACTTTC

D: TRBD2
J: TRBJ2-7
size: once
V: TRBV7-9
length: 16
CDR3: CASSYQSGTSGYEQYF
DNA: TGTGCCAGCAGCTACCAATCAGGGACTAGCGGCTACGAGCAGTACTTC

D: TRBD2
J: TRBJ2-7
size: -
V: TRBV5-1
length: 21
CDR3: CASSGEGVASGRRRSSYEQYF
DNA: TGCGCCAGCAGCGGGGAAGGAGTGGCTAGCGGGAGACGACGGAGCTCCTACGAGCAGTACTTC